The 8 T cell receptor beta chains below come from one sample, sequenced in a study of cytomegalovirus exposure and HLA in healthy donors. Amplification used 60 Vbeta primers and 13 Jbeta primers. Only in-frame clones appear in the TCRdb table, and some are missing; sequencing was by immunoSEQ multiplex PCR. The data contain fewer than 120,000 clones, 65% to 80% of them singletons. The sequencing sample was made of PBMCs. The source of these receptors is a man aged 25 to 45 in good health and CMV-seropositive.

V usage is TRBV30 and J usage is TRBJ1-6, with 9 bases that match TRBD1. The CDR3 runs to 15 residues. J was trimmed by 8 bases and V by 2 bases; bases with no gene match: 7. Germline V CDR1 and CDR2: GTSNPN, SVGIG (reference sequence). CDR3 in amino acids: CAWSPPGQGDSPLHF. The DNA for the CDR3 is TGTGCCTGGAGTCCCCCGGGACAGGGAGATTCACCCCTCCACTTT.

The chain is built from TRBV11-2 and TRBJ1-1, with TRBD1 identical over 7 bases. From germline, CDR1 is SGHAT and CDR2 FQNNGV. CDR3 length: 15 residues. Trimming cost V 1 base and J 1 base; bases outside gene matches: 3. The CDR3 bases are TGTGCCAGCAGCTTAGGACAGGGAACGAACACTGAAGCTTTCTTT. This gives the protein CASSLGQGTNTEAFF. Together with reference TRBV11-2 and TRBJ1-1, the CDR3 gives the full variable domain: EAGVAQSPRYKIIEKRQSVAFWCNPISGHATLYWYQQILGQGPKLLIQFQNNGVVDDSQLPKDRFSAERLKGVDSTLKIQPAKLEDSAVYLCASSLGQGTNTEAFFGQGTRLTVV.

The chain couples TRBV5-5 to TRBJ2-7; TRBD2 matches at 7 bases. The CDR3 spans 13 residues. V trimming: 3 bases; J trimming: 3 bases; junction bases outside the gene matches: 3. Germline V lookup: CDR1 SGHKS, CDR2 YYEKEE (reference sequence). DNA of the CDR3: TGTGCCAGCAGCTATGAGCGGGGCTACGAGCAGTACTTC. This sequence encodes CASSYERGYEQYF.

The DNA of the CDR3 is TGTGCCAGCAGCTTCGGCCAGGGAGGGGAAAAACTGTTTTTT. This sequence encodes CASSFGQGGEKLFF. The chain employs TRBV7-9 and TRBJ1-4, with D tentatively TRBD1 (5 bases). This CDR3 comprises 14 residues. Germline-derived CDR1 and CDR2 are SEHNR and FQNEAQ (reference sequence). V lost 3 bases, J lost 8 bases, and 13 bases lay in between.

The chain joins TRBV7-9 to TRBJ1-2; D possibly corresponds to TRBD1 (6 bases). The CDR3 has 12 residues. The germline CDR1 and CDR2 sequences are SEHNR and FQNEAQ (reference sequence). The ends were cut back, 8 bases at V and 2 bases at J, with 9 bases in the middle. CDR3 coding DNA: TGTGCCAGCGGGGACACCAACTATGGCTACACCTTC. Translating it yields CASGDTNYGYTF.

The chain recombines TRBV29-1 with TRBJ1-2; D might be TRBD1 (6 bases). Trimming pared 8 bases from V and 7 bases from J, leaving 14 bases between. Germline loops: CDR1 SQVTM, CDR2 ANQGSEA. The CDR3 sequence is 11 residues long. CDR3 in amino acids: CSFQFRGGYTF. CDR3 nucleotides: TGCAGCTTCCAGTTCAGGGGTGGCTACACCTTC.

The chain joins TRBV28 to TRBJ1-6, with D unresolved. Germline V CDR1 and CDR2: MDHEN, SYDVKM. CDR3 length equals 15 residues. V was trimmed by 2 bases and J by 6 bases, leaving 11 bases between them. This CDR3 reads CASSLEGRLNSPLHF. The CDR3 DNA reads as TGTGCCAGCAGTTTAGAGGGTCGGCTTAATTCACCCCTCCACTTT.

To note about this clone: Different DNA sequences within this sample yield the same CDR3. V and J are TRBV5-1 and TRBJ2-7; perhaps TRBD2 as D (5 bases). The CDR3 is 13 amino acids. The V gene's germline CDR1 is SGHRS and CDR2 YFSETQ. Trimming cost V 1 base and J 3 bases, with 8 bases left between them. The CDR3: CASSLTGDYEQYF. The CDR3 DNA follows: TGCGCCAGCAGCTTGACCGGGGACTACGAGCAGTACTTC.